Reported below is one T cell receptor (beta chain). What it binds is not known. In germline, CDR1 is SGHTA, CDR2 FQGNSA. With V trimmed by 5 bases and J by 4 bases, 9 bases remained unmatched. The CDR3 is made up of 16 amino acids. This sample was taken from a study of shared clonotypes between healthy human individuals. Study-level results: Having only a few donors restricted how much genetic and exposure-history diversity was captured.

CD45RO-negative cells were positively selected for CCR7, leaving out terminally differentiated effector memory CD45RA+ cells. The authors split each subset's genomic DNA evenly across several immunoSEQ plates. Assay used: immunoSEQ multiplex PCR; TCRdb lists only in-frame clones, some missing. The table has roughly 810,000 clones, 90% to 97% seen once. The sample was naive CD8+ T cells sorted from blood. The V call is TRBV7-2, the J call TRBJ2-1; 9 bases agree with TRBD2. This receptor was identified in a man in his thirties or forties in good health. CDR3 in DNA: TGTGCCAGCAGCCATACACGCGGGAGGGGTTACAATGAGCAGTTCTTC. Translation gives CASSHTRGRGYNEQFF.